This is a list of T cell receptor beta chains from one sample in a study of CD8+ T cells in alopecia areata. The repertoire was sequenced with immunoSEQ multiplex PCR; TCRdb's copy has only in-frame clones and lacks some. The sample holds a few hundred thousand clones; roughly 69% are singletons and the top ten take around 1.2%. Specimen: CD4+ T cells sorted from blood, collected at week 0. Receptors originate from a human donor with alopecia areata. CDR3s include the opening cysteine and the closing phenylalanine or tryptophan. The D gene is left open where the match is weak. A clone size is listed for some rows: how often the clone was seen (once, few, many), or a class if it is expanded.

j_call: TRBJ1-2; d_call: NA; clone_size: NA; v_call: TRBV30; cdr3_nt: TGTGCCTGGAGTCCCGGGGACTATGGCTACACCTTC; cdr3_aa: CAWSPGDYGYTF
j_call: TRBJ2-3; d_call: NA; clone_size: NA; v_call: TRBV12-5; cdr3_nt: TGTGCTAGTGGTTTGATACCAGGGGCAGATACGCAGTATTTT; cdr3_aa: CASGLIPGADTQYF
j_call: TRBJ2-7; d_call: NA; clone_size: once; v_call: TRBV15; cdr3_nt: TGTGCCACCAGAGAATCCTACGAGCAGTACTTC; cdr3_aa: CATRESYEQYF
j_call: TRBJ2-3; d_call: NA; clone_size: NA; v_call: TRBV10-3; cdr3_nt: TGTGCCATCGCGGGGACAGGCGGGGGAACAGATACGCAGTATTTT; cdr3_aa: CAIAGTGGGTDTQYF
j_call: TRBJ2-5; d_call: TRBD2; clone_size: NA; v_call: TRBV29-1; cdr3_nt: TGCAGCGTCTCCGGGGAGGGGACGGGCGGGGAGACCCAGTACTTC; cdr3_aa: CSVSGEGTGGETQYF
j_call: TRBJ2-3; d_call: TRBD1; clone_size: once; v_call: TRBV5-1; cdr3_nt: TGCGCCAGCAGCTTGCTGACAGGGGGCGTCGATACGCAGTATTTT; cdr3_aa: CASSLLTGGVDTQYF
j_call: TRBJ1-6; d_call: NA; clone_size: NA; v_call: TRBV21-1; cdr3_nt: TGTGCCAGCAGCAAAGGGGGGACCGTTCTCTCCTATAATTCACCCCTCCACTTT; cdr3_aa: CASSKGGTVLSYNSPLHF
j_call: TRBJ2-7; d_call: TRBD2; clone_size: NA; v_call: TRBV29-1; cdr3_nt: TGCAGCGTTGGGTCTAGCGGGGGGTACGAGCAGTACTTC; cdr3_aa: CSVGSSGGYEQYF
j_call: TRBJ2-3; d_call: TRBD1; clone_size: NA; v_call: TRBV29-1; cdr3_nt: TGCAGCGTTGGAAGGGGGCCAACAGATACGCAGTATTTT; cdr3_aa: CSVGRGPTDTQYF
j_call: TRBJ2-7; d_call: NA; clone_size: NA; v_call: TRBV30; cdr3_nt: TGTGCCTGGAGTGTAAGGCCTGCCTACGAGCAGTACTTC; cdr3_aa: CAWSVRPAYEQYF
j_call: TRBJ2-1; d_call: NA; clone_size: NA; v_call: TRBV7-2; cdr3_nt: TGTGCCAGCAGCTTAGGGGGGGCCAACAATGAGCAGTTCTTC; cdr3_aa: CASSLGGANNEQFF
j_call: TRBJ2-5; d_call: NA; clone_size: NA; v_call: TRBV30; cdr3_nt: TGTGCCTGGAGGACCTACCCCCACCAAGAGACCCAGTACTTC; cdr3_aa: CAWRTYPHQETQYF
j_call: TRBJ1-5; d_call: NA; clone_size: NA; v_call: TRBV21-1; cdr3_nt: TGTGCCAGCAGCAAAGAAAAGGGCCGCGCGGGCTACCCCCAGCATTTT; cdr3_aa: CASSKEKGRAGYPQHF
j_call: TRBJ2-7; d_call: NA; clone_size: NA; v_call: TRBV30; cdr3_nt: TGTGCCTGGAGCTCTTGGACAAACGAGCAGTACTTC; cdr3_aa: CAWSSWTNEQYF
j_call: TRBJ2-5; d_call: NA; clone_size: NA; v_call: TRBV13; cdr3_nt: TGTGCCAGCAGCTTAGCAGAGACCCAGTACTTC; cdr3_aa: CASSLAETQYF
j_call: TRBJ2-1; d_call: NA; clone_size: NA; v_call: TRBV5-6; cdr3_nt: TGTGCCAGCAGCCCACAGGGAGGGGGGGCCGATGAGCAGTTCTTC; cdr3_aa: CASSPQGGGADEQFF
j_call: TRBJ2-3; d_call: NA; clone_size: NA; v_call: TRBV27; cdr3_nt: TGTGCCAGCAGGCCCTTTACAGAATACAGCACAGATACGCAGTATTTT; cdr3_aa: CASRPFTEYSTDTQYF
j_call: TRBJ1-2; d_call: NA; clone_size: once; v_call: TRBV9; cdr3_nt: TGTGCCAGCAGCGTAGGGTATGGGGGAGGACTCTATGGCTACACCTTC; cdr3_aa: CASSVGYGGGLYGYTF
j_call: TRBJ2-3; d_call: TRBD2; clone_size: few; v_call: TRBV7-2; cdr3_nt: TGTGCCAGCAGCTTAGCGTCTAGCGGGAGCACAGATACGCAGTATTTT; cdr3_aa: CASSLASSGSTDTQYF
j_call: TRBJ2-7; d_call: NA; clone_size: NA; v_call: TRBV29-1; cdr3_nt: TGCAGCGGCCTTAGCTCCTACGAGCAGTACTTC; cdr3_aa: CSGLSSYEQYF
j_call: TRBJ2-5; d_call: NA; clone_size: NA; v_call: TRBV7-2; cdr3_nt: TGTGCCAGCAGCCGAACACCCGGGGGCCAAGAGACCCAGTACTTC; cdr3_aa: CASSRTPGGQETQYF
j_call: TRBJ2-5; d_call: NA; clone_size: NA; v_call: TRBV15; cdr3_nt: TGTGCCACCAGCAGACCTCAAGAGACCCAGTACTTC; cdr3_aa: CATSRPQETQYF
j_call: TRBJ2-1; d_call: TRBD2; clone_size: NA; v_call: TRBV7-2; cdr3_nt: TGTGCCAGCAGCTTAGCGGGGACTAGCGGACACAATGAGCAGTTCTTC; cdr3_aa: CASSLAGTSGHNEQFF
j_call: TRBJ2-7; d_call: NA; clone_size: NA; v_call: TRBV18; cdr3_nt: TGTGCCAGCTCACCCTGGGGGGCCTACGAGCAGTACTTC; cdr3_aa: CASSPWGAYEQYF
j_call: TRBJ2-7; d_call: NA; clone_size: NA; v_call: TRBV29-1; cdr3_nt: TGCAGCGTGTGGTACGGCGAGCAGTACTTC; cdr3_aa: CSVWYGEQYF